The rows below give T cell receptor beta chains drawn from one sample of a study of T cells after yellow fever vaccination. MiXCR, run by TCRdb on the 5' RACE reads, gives a single entry per CDR3 protein. The sample lists hundreds of thousands of distinct CDR3 sequences; 6.2% were seen once. Specimen: PBMCs, collected 5 days after the yellow fever booster vaccination. The receptors here all came from a man aged 30-40 years who received the YFV17D yellow fever vaccine. Each CDR3 is given with its conserved first and last residue. The D gene is left open where the match is weak. Not every row has a clone size; where given, it reads once, few, many or a size class.

D gene | clone size | J gene | V gene | CDR3 length | CDR3 protein | CDR3 DNA
TRBD1 | . | TRBJ2-6 | TRBV19 | 18 | CASSPWDSLSSGANVLTF | TGTGCCAGTAGTCCATGGGACAGCCTTAGCTCTGGGGCCAACGTCCTGACTTTC
. | few | TRBJ2-7 | TRBV6-1 | 14 | CASRDPGESYEQYF | TGTGCCAGCAGGGACCCAGGGGAGTCCTACGAGCAGTACTTC
. | few | TRBJ1-2 | TRBV20-1 | 14 | CSASRAHGNYGYTF | TGCAGTGCTAGTAGAGCCCACGGGAACTATGGCTACACCTTC
TRBD1 | . | TRBJ2-7 | TRBV5-1 | 15 | CASSLHETGSYEQYF | TGCGCCAGCAGCTTGCATGAGACAGGGTCCTACGAGCAGTACTTC
TRBD2 | . | TRBJ2-7 | TRBV20-1 | 16 | CCAREPTSGTLYEQYF | TGCTGTGCTAGAGAGCCTACTAGCGGGACGCTTTACGAGCAGTACTTC
. | few | TRBJ2-3 | TRBV20-1 | 14 | CSAALKARADTQYF | TGCAGTGCTGCACTAAAGGCCAGGGCAGATACGCAGTATTTT
TRBD1 | . | TRBJ1-1 | TRBV5-1 | 12 | CASSFRGDEAFF | TGCGCCAGCAGCTTCAGGGGGGACGAAGCTTTCTTT
TRBD2 | . | TRBJ2-7 | TRBV7-9 | 16 | CASSETLGLAGDEQYF | TGTGCCAGCAGCGAAACTCTAGGACTAGCGGGAGACGAGCAGTACTTC
. | . | TRBJ2-3 | TRBV20-1 | 13 | CSAWRRGPDTQYF | TGCAGTGCTTGGAGACGTGGGCCAGATACGCAGTATTTT
. | many | TRBJ2-2 | TRBV6-2/TRBV6-3 | 16 | CASSYSRVGATGELFF | TGTGCCAGCAGTTACTCGCGGGTCGGGGCCACCGGGGAGCTGTTTTTT
TRBD1 | . | TRBJ2-7 | TRBV7-2 | 15 | CASRPPGQGAHEQYF | TGTGCCAGCAGACCGCCGGGACAGGGGGCCCACGAGCAGTACTTC
. | . | TRBJ1-1 | TRBV24-1 | 14 | CATSDLTSRTEAFF | TGTGCCACCAGTGATTTGACAAGTAGGACTGAAGCTTTCTTT
. | . | TRBJ1-2 | TRBV20-1 | 15 | CSADIEQGVRNGYTF | TGCAGTGCCGATATAGAACAGGGTGTAAGGAATGGCTACACCTTC
. | many | TRBJ1-1 | TRBV7-2 | 14 | CASSQGTMGTEAFF | TGTGCCAGCAGTCAGGGGACCATGGGCACTGAAGCTTTCTTT
. | many | TRBJ2-1 | TRBV7-2 | 14 | CASSRTASYNEQFF | TGTGCCAGCAGCCGGACAGCTTCTTACAATGAGCAGTTCTTC
TRBD2 | . | TRBJ2-1 | TRBV7-9 | 16 | CASSPGLAGGGDEQFF | TGTGCCAGCAGCCCAGGACTAGCGGGAGGGGGCGATGAGCAGTTCTTC
TRBD2 | few | TRBJ2-1 | TRBV9 | 14 | CASSISGRGNEQFF | TGTGCCAGCAGCATCAGCGGGAGAGGGAATGAGCAGTTCTTC
. | few | TRBJ2-1 | TRBV7-9 | 11 | CASSSGQGQFF | TGTGCCAGCAGCTCGGGGCAAGGGCAGTTCTTC
. | many | TRBJ1-2 | TRBV6-6 | 13 | CASSDRRGYGYTF | TGTGCCAGCAGTGATCGCCGGGGGTATGGCTACACCTTC
. | many | TRBJ2-1 | TRBV5-1 | 12 | CASSFGETEQFF | TGCGCCAGCAGCTTTGGAGAGACTGAGCAGTTCTTC
TRBD2 | many | TRBJ2-1 | TRBV25-1 | 14 | CASGVAGAYNEQFF | TGTGCCAGCGGTGTAGCGGGAGCCTACAATGAGCAGTTCTTC
. | few | TRBJ1-5 | TRBV19 | 12 | CASSTFNQPQHF | TGTGCCAGTAGTACGTTCAATCAGCCCCAGCATTTT
. | many | TRBJ2-2 | TRBV20-1 | 13 | CSAPSDVTGELFF | TGCAGTGCCCCGAGTGATGTCACCGGGGAGCTGTTTTTT
. | few | TRBJ1-4 | TRBV20-1 | 14 | CSATRQIVGEKLFF | TGCAGTGCTACGAGACAGATTGTCGGGGAAAAACTGTTTTTT
. | few | TRBJ2-1 | TRBV20-1 | 17 | CSARIVERGQPPNEQFF | TGCAGTGCTAGGATAGTAGAGCGGGGACAACCCCCCAATGAGCAGTTCTTC
. | . | TRBJ2-2 | TRBV20-1 | 16 | CCARDPRGGDTGELFF | TGCTGTGCTAGAGATCCCAGGGGAGGGGACACCGGGGAGCTGTTTTTT
TRBD2 | . | TRBJ2-7 | TRBV7-2 | 15 | CASSIRTSGTYEQYF | TGTGCCAGCAGCATCCGGACTAGCGGAACCTACGAGCAGTACTTC
. | many | TRBJ2-2 | TRBV9 | 14 | CASSLLGGTGELFF | TGTGCCAGCAGTCTGTTAGGGGGAACCGGGGAGCTGTTTTTT
. | few | TRBJ2-3 | TRBV28 | 17 | CASIFFGGPRSTDTQYF | TGTGCCAGCATATTCTTTGGGGGACCGCGCAGCACAGATACGCAGTATTTT